The clone carrying this TCR beta chain came up a few times. These data belong to a study of blood T cell repertoires in COVID-19. For the study at large: Material from acute and convalescent COVID-19 was sourced from the United States, Italy and Spain. T cells, B-cell-depleted T cells, or PBMCs supplied cDNA or gDNA.

The germline V gene has CDR1 SGDLS and CDR2 YYNGEE. The CDR3 has 15 residues. Trimming took 0 bases from V and 7 from J, leaving 11 bases between them. Original analysis: Counts of nucleated cells, estimated from reference gene primer amplification, were obtained. Assay used: immunoSEQ multiplex PCR; TCRdb lists only in-frame clones, some missing. D and trimming were read from the DNA, whereas the V and J calls and clone size are those reported in that table. Of about 120,000 clones in the sample, 90% were seen once. The genes are TRBV9 and TRBJ1-6, with a possible D match to TRBD1 (5 bases). The clonotype was recovered from an older woman with COVID-19, enrolled during active disease. Specimen: peripheral blood. CDR3 bases: TGTGCCAGCAGCGTAGATGGGGGGTTCAATTCACCCCTCCACTTT. This gives the protein CASSVDGGFNSPLHF.